The text below deals with one T cell receptor (beta chain). Sample numbers ranged from 1 to 8 per patient, encompassing pretreatment and on-treatment collections. This specimen belongs to a study of PD-L1 blockade in urothelial cancer. Study summary: Prior exposure to chemotherapy in patients amounted to 0 to 3 regimens received. Blood samples had a median of roughly 140,000 T cells, 80,000 to 85,000 unique TCRs, and clonality around 0.08.

The CDR3 has 16 residues. The V segment lost 3 bases and the J segment 0 bases; nucleotides outside the gene matches: 9. Looked up from germline, CDR1 is GTSNPN and CDR2 is SVGIG (reference sequence). Profiling relied on immunoSEQ multiplex PCR, and the TCRdb table lists in-frame clones only, not all of them. This sample has some 100,000 clones, with roughly nine tenths found just once. The clonotype comes from a woman at least 80 years old with urothelial cancer. The sequenced sample was PBMCs, obtained around atezolizumab (anti-PD-L1) treatment. The gene calls are TRBV30 and TRBJ2-3, with 7 bases identical to TRBD1. CDR3 amino acids: CAWSRQGVSSTDTQYF. The CDR3 DNA sequence: TGTGCCTGGAGCCGACAGGGAGTATCTAGCACAGATACGCAGTATTTT.